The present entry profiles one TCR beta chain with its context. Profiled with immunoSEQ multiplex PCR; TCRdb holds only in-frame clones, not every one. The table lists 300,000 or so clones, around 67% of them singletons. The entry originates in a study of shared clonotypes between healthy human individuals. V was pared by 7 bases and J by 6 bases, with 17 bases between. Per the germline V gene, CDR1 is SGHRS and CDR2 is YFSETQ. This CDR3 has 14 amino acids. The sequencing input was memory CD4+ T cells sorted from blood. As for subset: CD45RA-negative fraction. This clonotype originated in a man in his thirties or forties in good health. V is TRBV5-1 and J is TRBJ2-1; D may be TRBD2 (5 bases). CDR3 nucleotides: TGCGCCAGCTCAATAGGAGGTAGTATCAATGAGCAGTTCTTC. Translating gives CASSIGGSINEQFF.